This T cell receptor (beta chain) originates from a study of CD4 and CD8 cells across lung adenocarcinoma regions. Germline CDR1 is MNHEY and CDR2 is SVGAGI. Between the trimmed V and J ends, which lost 5 bases and 0 bases, there was a span of 22 bases. The CDR3 is 18 residues long. TCRdb re-analysed the PCR reads in MiXCR, keeping a single row per CDR3 protein. The table shows thousands of distinct CDR3 sequences, with around 40% occurring only once. This clonotype was observed at least ten times. Samples came from patients with localized non-small cell lung adenocarcinoma. This clonotype originated in a male donor with lung adenocarcinoma. The CD4 and CD8 labels of this study may be unreliable. The chain joins TRBV6-5 to TRBJ1-2; D ambiguous. Input material: CD4+ T cells from the margin of a lung tumor. The CDR3 here is CASSPMDRTLGSNYGYTF. DNA of the CDR3: TGTGCCAGCAGTCCTATGGACCGGACCTTGGGGTCTAACTATGGCTACACCTTC.